Below, 16 T cell receptor beta chains from the same sample are listed, as sequenced in a study of cytomegalovirus exposure and HLA in healthy donors. TCRdb's table, derived via immunoSEQ multiplex PCR, lists solely in-frame clones and lacks some. The data show 120,000 or so clones, 88% seen once. Sequencing was carried out using PBMCs. These TCRs come from a woman aged 30 to 39 in good health and CMV-seropositive.

This clone was found once. CDR3 sequence reads: CASSRGGYNEQFF. The CDR3 nucleotides are TGTGCCAGTAGTCGGGGAGGCTACAATGAGCAGTTCTTC. This sequence joins TRBV19 and TRBJ2-1, with D possibly matching TRBD2 (6 bases). This CDR3 has 13 amino acids. The germline V gene encodes CDR1 LNHDA and CDR2 SQIVND (reference sequence). V lost 5 bases, J lost 3 bases, and 8 bases lay in between.

This chain uses TRBV27 with TRBJ1-2, with unresolved D. Trimming removed 5 bases at V and 8 bases at J, with 12 bases between. The CDR3 runs 12 residues. The germline V gene encodes CDR1 MNHEY and CDR2 SMNVEV (reference sequence). The CDR3 loop is CASSTAGWGYTF. CDR3 sequence (DNA): TGTGCCAGCAGTACTGCGGGCTGGGGCTACACCTTC.

This rearrangement joins TRBV9 to TRBJ2-7, with TRBD2 as a possible D gene (6 bases). Germline V CDR1 and CDR2: SGDLS, YYNGEE. V was shortened by 2 bases and J by 0 bases, with 12 bases between the two germline ends. The CDR3 covers 15 residues. In DNA form, the CDR3 reads TGTGCCAGCAGCGTGGGACTTGGGAGCTCCTACGAGCAGTACTTC. Translated: CASSVGLGSSYEQYF.

The chain recombines TRBV15 with TRBJ1-1, with no clear D. The CDR3 totals 16 residues. The V gene lost 5 bases and the J gene lost 2 bases, with 18 bases spanning the gap. Germline values: CDR1 LNHNV, CDR2 YYDKDF (reference sequence). The CDR3 region is CATSDYPRTGNTEAFF. CDR3 DNA: TGTGCCACCAGCGACTACCCCCGGACGGGAAACACTGAAGCTTTCTTT. The full variable domain, rest sourced from reference TRBV15 and TRBJ1-1, is DAMVIQNPRYQVTQFGKPVTLSCSQTLNHNVMYWYQQKSSQAPKLLFHYYDKDFNNEADTPDNFQSRRPNTSFCFLDIRSPGLGDTAMYLCATSDYPRTGNTEAFFGQGTRLTVV.

This clone appeared a few times. The chain links TRBV14 to TRBJ1-5; D is unresolved. Germline V lookup: CDR1 SGHDN, CDR2 FVKESK. This CDR3 spans 16 amino acids. With 4 bases removed from V and 2 bases from J, the gap between germline ends came to 15 bases. The CDR3 sequence is CASSPFQAVGNQPQHF. The CDR3 DNA reads TGTGCCAGCAGCCCTTTCCAGGCTGTGGGCAATCAGCCCCAGCATTTT.

The chain has TRBV5-1 and TRBJ1-1; tentative D call: TRBD1 (5 bases). CDR1 is SGHRS and CDR2 is YFSETQ in the germline V gene. Deletions cut 4 bases from V and 5 bases from J, with 15 bases between. The CDR3 contains 14 residues. The CDR3 DNA follows: TGCGCCAGCAGCCCGGGGGGTGTTTGGACTGAAGCTTTCTTT. Amino acid sequence: CASSPGGVWTEAFF. Together with reference TRBV5-1 and TRBJ1-1, the CDR3 gives the full variable domain: KAGVTQTPRYLIKTRGQQVTLSCSPISGHRSVSWYQQTPGQGLQFLFEYFSETQRNKGNFPGRFSGRQFSNSRSEMNVSTLELGDSALYLCASSPGGVWTEAFFGQGTRLTVV.

The chain is built from TRBV4-2 and TRBJ2-3; 11 bases map to TRBD2. This CDR3 region has 16 residues. Germline V gene lookup returns CDR1 LGHNA and CDR2 YNFKEQ. Trimming at V came to 0 bases and at J to 4 bases, leaving 3 bases not matched to a gene. Written as DNA, the CDR3 is TGTGCCAGCAGCCAAGAAGTAGCGGGGGGGGCAGATACGCAGTATTTT. Its protein is CASSQEVAGGADTQYF.

The V and J genes are TRBV4-3 and TRBJ2-7; 12 bases line up with TRBD2. The CDR3 covers 15 residues. CDR1 is LGHNA and CDR2 is YSLEER in the germline V gene. Losses at the gene ends were 3 bases for V and 12 bases for J; bases not matched to a gene: 12. The CDR3 region is CASSHRRTSGDPMYF. The CDR3, as DNA: TGCGCCAGCAGCCACCGCAGGACTAGCGGGGACCCCATGTACTTC.

The J gene is TRBJ1-2, the V gene TRBV2; unclear D gene. The CDR3 spans 13 residues. V lost 3 bases to trimming and J lost 8 bases, with 13 bases between them. Germline V gene data show CDR1 as SNHLY and CDR2 as FYNNEI. The CDR3: CASSELTGEGYTF. The CDR3 region has the DNA TGTGCCAGCAGTGAGCTGACTGGGGAGGGCTACACCTTC.

This clone has more than one count but fewer than ten. The chain carries TRBV7-6 and TRBJ2-3; 9 bases line up with TRBD2. V gave up 5 bases and J gave up 2 bases; unmatched junction bases: 8. CDR3 length: 16 residues. The germline gives CDR1 SGHVS, CDR2 FNYEAQ. The CDR3 sequence is CASSPSGAVNTDTQYF. CDR3 DNA: TGTGCCAGCAGCCCTAGCGGGGCCGTAAACACAGATACGCAGTATTTT.

The chain links TRBV9 to TRBJ2-1; D is possibly TRBD2 (5 bases). Germline CDR1 reads SGDLS; CDR2 reads YYNGEE. The CDR3 is 13 amino acids. Trimming shortened V by 0 bases and J by 7 bases, and 8 bases separated the two germline ends. The CDR3 here is CASSVELGNEQFF. CDR3 nucleotide sequence: TGTGCCAGCAGCGTAGAACTAGGAAATGAGCAGTTCTTC. Using reference TRBV9 and TRBJ2-1 for the parts outside the CDR3, the full variable domain is DSGVTQTPKHLITATGQRVTLRCSPRSGDLSVYWYQQSLDQGLQFLIQYYNGEERAKGNILERFSAQQFPDLHSELNLSSLELGDSALYFCASSVELGNEQFFGPGTRLTVL.

V gene TRBV9 combines with J gene TRBJ2-1; weak D call: TRBD2 (5 bases). Germline V lookup: CDR1 SGDLS, CDR2 YYNGEE. The CDR3 is made up of 13 amino acids. Trimming pared 4 bases from V and 2 bases from J, leaving 7 bases between. Written as DNA, the CDR3 is TGTGCCAGCAGCCCCGGGACCTACAATGAGCAGTTCTTC. Translated: CASSPGTYNEQFF.

The chain combines TRBV30 with TRBJ2-7, with 7 bases that match TRBD1. Per the germline V gene, CDR1 is GTSNPN and CDR2 is SVGIG (reference sequence). There are 12 residues in the CDR3. The trim removed 5 bases at V and 2 bases at J, leaving 3 bases unmatched. Here the CDR3 DNA reads TGTGCCTGGGGGCAGGGGGCCTACGAGCAGTACTTC. Translation gives CAWGQGAYEQYF.

This chain uses TRBV27 with TRBJ2-1, with TRBD2 identical over 10 bases. The CDR3 totals 16 residues. CDR1 is MNHEY and CDR2 is SMNVEV in the germline V gene (reference sequence). J lost 1 base, V lost 8 bases, and 8 bases had no gene match. The DNA of the CDR3 is TGTGCCAGCTGGGGCAATAGCGGGGGGTCCTACAATGAGCAGTTCTTC. This encodes CASWGNSGGSYNEQFF.

V usage is TRBV5-4 and J usage is TRBJ2-2; D gene unclear. Germline CDR1 SGHNT, CDR2 YYREEE (reference sequence). V lost 4 bases and J lost 6, with 13 bases in between. This CDR3 contains 14 residues. CDR3 in amino acids: CASSPGVASGELFF. CDR3 nucleotide sequence: TGTGCCAGCAGCCCCGGAGTAGCATCCGGGGAGCTGTTTTTT.

The chain recombines TRBV9 with TRBJ2-5, with D tentatively TRBD2 (6 bases). Germline assignment: CDR1 SGDLS and CDR2 YYNGEE. The CDR3 is made up of 15 amino acids. Trimming took 3 bases from V and 2 from J, leaving 14 bases between them. The CDR3 is CASSGGGSGQETQYF. The CDR3 bases are TGTGCCAGCAGCGGGGGCGGCAGCGGGCAAGAGACCCAGTACTTC.